The 9 T cell receptor beta chains below come from one sample, sequenced in a study of cytomegalovirus exposure and HLA in healthy donors. The PCR had 60 Vbeta and 13 Jbeta primers. This table comes from immunoSEQ multiplex PCR, and its TCRdb copy is limited to in-frame clones, with some not included. The sample consists of some 65,000 clones, 70% to 85% of them appearing once. Sequenced input: PBMCs. The receptors shown here come from a girl aged 5-17 years in good health and CMV-seropositive.

CDR3 amino acids: CASSRTATTGELFF. CDR3 sequence (DNA): TGTGCCAGCAGCAGGACTGCCACCACCGGGGAGCTGTTTTTT. The J gene is TRBJ2-2, the V gene TRBV13; tentatively, D is TRBD2 (5 bases). This CDR3 region has 14 residues. Trimming left V 5 bases short and J 4 bases short, with 11 bases between. In germline, CDR1 is PRHDT, CDR2 FYEKMQ (reference sequence).

The CDR3 loop is CASRQVGTGGSSPLHF. CDR3 DNA: TGTGCCAGCAGGCAAGTCGGGACAGGGGGCAGTTCACCCCTCCACTTT. This chain joins TRBV28 and TRBJ1-6; 12 nucleotides align to TRBD1. J was trimmed by 9 bases and V by 6 bases; bases with no gene match: 9. CDR3 length: 16 residues. Germline CDR1 and CDR2: MDHEN and SYDVKM.

This clone was picked up a small number of times. The genes are TRBV6-5 and TRBJ1-5; TRBD1 matches at 7 bases. Germline V gives CDR1 MNHEY, CDR2 SVGAGI. The CDR3 extends over 14 amino acids. Germline trimming cut 5 bases from V and 1 base from J; bases unmatched to any gene: 2. CDR3 amino acids: CASSPGQSNQPQHF. The CDR3, as DNA: TGTGCCAGCAGTCCGGGACAGAGCAATCAGCCCCAGCATTTT.

V is TRBV6-5 and J is TRBJ2-7, with TRBD1 matching 7 bases. The CDR3 spans 13 residues. Trimming at V came to 0 bases and at J to 10 bases, leaving 6 bases not matched to a gene. Germline-derived CDR1 and CDR2 are MNHEY and SVGAGI. CDR3 residues: CASSYSNRDRQYF. The DNA for the CDR3 is TGTGCCAGCAGTTACTCGAATCGGGACAGACAGTACTTC.

This chain joins TRBV7-8 and TRBJ2-7; TRBD2 aligns across 9 bases. The trim removed 5 bases at V and 3 bases at J, leaving 20 bases unmatched. The CDR3 length is 19 residues. Per the germline V gene, CDR1 is SGHVS and CDR2 is FQNEAQ. For the CDR3, the DNA is TGTGCCAGCAGCCATAGCGGGAGTAAGCATGGCCTCTCCGGCTACGAGCAGTACTTC. This sequence encodes CASSHSGSKHGLSGYEQYF. Complete variable domain (other parts from reference TRBV7-8 and TRBJ2-7): GAGVSQSPRYKVAKRGQDVALRCDPISGHVSLFWYQQALGQGPEFLTYFQNEAQLDKSGLPSDRFFAERPEGSVSTLKIQRTQQEDSAVYLCASSHSGSKHGLSGYEQYFGPGTRLTVT.

The V and J genes are TRBV14 and TRBJ2-5; 12 positions match TRBD1. This CDR3 has 16 residues. V shed 4 bases, J shed 4 bases, and the junction held 7 bases outside the gene matches. Germline CDR1 reads SGHDN; CDR2 reads FVKESK. The CDR3 nucleotides read TGTGCCAGCAGCCGAACCGGGACAGGGGGCCGAGAGACCCAGTACTTC. Its translation is CASSRTGTGGRETQYF.

This chain uses TRBV7-8 with TRBJ2-7; 10 bases map to TRBD1. Germline CDR1 SGHVS, CDR2 FQNEAQ. CDR3 length: 14 amino acids. The junction had 5 bases not matched to a gene; V was cut back by 6 bases and J by 3 bases. The CDR3 DNA sequence: TGTGCCAGCAGACCCGGGACAGGGGACTACGAGCAGTACTTC. Encoded protein: CASRPGTGDYEQYF.

The chain links TRBV28 to TRBJ1-4; D ambiguous. The V end was cut by 6 bases, the J end by 8 bases, with 16 bases between. The CDR3 contains 14 residues. Per the germline V gene, CDR1 is MDHEN and CDR2 is SYDVKM. CDR3 amino acids: CASSLTAMREKLFF. In DNA form, the CDR3 reads TGTGCCAGCAGCTTAACTGCTATGAGGGAAAAACTGTTTTTT.

V usage is TRBV30 and J usage is TRBJ2-4; D remains unclear. The CDR3 has 11 amino acids. V shed 5 bases and J shed 8 bases, with 10 bases lying between them. Germline values: CDR1 GTSNPN, CDR2 SVGIG (reference sequence). The DNA for the CDR3 is TGTGCCTGGGCGGCCGTAGACATTCAGTACTTC. Protein product: CAWAAVDIQYF.